These T cell receptor beta chains were read from a single sample in a study of PD-1 blockade in classical Hodgkin lymphoma. Sequencing was performed with immunoSEQ multiplex PCR; in TCRdb, only in-frame clones are kept and a portion is missing. Altogether tens of thousands of clones are present, about 90% being singletons, with the ten largest covering about 0.32%. The sequenced material came from CD4+ T cells from blood. The receptor set was obtained from a human donor with classical Hodgkin lymphoma. Both conserved end residues are part of each CDR3. D genes are given only for firm matches. Size tells how often a clone was seen (once, few, many) or the class of an expanded clone, and some rows leave it out.

TGTGCCAGCAGCTTGGCTCGTACAGGGGGCTCGTTGAACTATGGCTACACCTTC,CASSLARTGGSLNYGYTF,18,TRBV5-4,TRBD1,-,TRBJ1-2
TGTGCCACCAGCAGAGCGTTGGGCAGGGGTAACATTCAGTACTTC,CATSRALGRGNIQYF,15,TRBV15,-,once,TRBJ2-4
TGTGCCAGCAGTCCCGGGGGACGGGTGAATGAAAAACTGTTTTTT,CASSPGGRVNEKLFF,15,TRBV28,-,-,TRBJ1-4
TGCGCCAGCAGCTTGGGGCTACAAACAGACTACAATGAGCAGTTCTTC,CASSLGLQTDYNEQFF,16,TRBV5-1,-,-,TRBJ2-1
TGTGCCAGCAGCCCTACAGGGGTCTTTGGCTACACCTTC,CASSPTGVFGYTF,13,TRBV7-8,TRBD1,-,TRBJ1-2
TGTGCCAGCGCTCGTGAAAGGATTGGGGAGACCCAGTACTTC,CASARERIGETQYF,14,TRBV2,-,once,TRBJ2-5
TGTGCCAGCAGCGTAGGTGCAGAAGAGACCCAGTACTTC,CASSVGAEETQYF,13,TRBV9,-,-,TRBJ2-5
TGTGCCAGCAGCTTAGAGCCGGGACTAGCGGGAGTGTTGGGCACAGATACGCAGTATTTT,CASSLEPGLAGVLGTDTQYF,20,TRBV11-2,TRBD2,-,TRBJ2-3
TGTGCCAGCAGTGAAGCGCTTCTATTGAATCAGCCCCAGCATTTT,CASSEALLLNQPQHF,15,TRBV6-1,-,-,TRBJ1-5
TGTGCCAGCAGCTTGGTTGGCGGGAGGGGAAATAGCACAGATACGCAGTATTTT,CASSLVGGRGNSTDTQYF,18,TRBV5-6,TRBD2,-,TRBJ2-3
TGTGCCAGCAGTTTTGGATCAGCCGAAGGGGGCTACACCTTC,CASSFGSAEGGYTF,14,TRBV28,-,-,TRBJ1-2
TGTGCCAGCAGTTACGGACAGAGGGATACGCAGTATTTT,CASSYGQRDTQYF,13,TRBV6-6,-,-,TRBJ2-3
TGTGCCAGTAGTATAGACGGGACAGGCGGCACAGATACGCAGTATTTT,CASSIDGTGGTDTQYF,16,TRBV19,TRBD1,-,TRBJ2-3
TGTGCCAGCAGGCCTTCCAGGGGCTACGAGCAGTACTTC,CASRPSRGYEQYF,13,TRBV28,-,-,TRBJ2-7
TGTGCCAGCAGTGACGGGACAGGGGAGGGGATAACCTACGAGCAGTACTTC,CASSDGTGEGITYEQYF,17,TRBV6-1,TRBD1,once,TRBJ2-7
TGTGCCAGCAGTAAGGGACAGTTACAAGAGACCCAGTACTTC,CASSKGQLQETQYF,14,TRBV2,TRBD1,once,TRBJ2-5